These T cell receptor beta chains were read from a single sample in a study of radiotherapy plus CTLA-4 blockade in lung cancer. TCRdb keeps only in-frame clones here, not all; method: immunoSEQ multiplex PCR. This table has 40,000 to 50,000 clones, roughly two thirds appearing once. Specimen: peripheral blood, collected from a patient treated with radiotherapy plus ipilimumab. The receptor source for this set is a human donor with non-small cell lung cancer who had a complete response to radiotherapy plus ipilimumab. The CDR3 runs from the conserved cysteine through the conserved F or W. Fields, in order: V gene, CDR3 protein.

v_call: TRBV15; cdr3_aa: CATSSGTSGGADTQYF
v_call: TRBV7-9; cdr3_aa: CASSSGQNTGELFF
v_call: TRBV10-2; cdr3_aa: CASSDPQETQYF
v_call: TRBV5-6; cdr3_aa: CASSGGWAGRTDTQYF
v_call: TRBV5-1; cdr3_aa: CASSLDGHSNQPQHF
v_call: TRBV5-5; cdr3_aa: CASSPEANYGYTF
v_call: TRBV18; cdr3_aa: CASSQGTGLDTEAFF
v_call: TRBV7-2; cdr3_aa: CASSPYGGNTEAFF
v_call: TRBV18; cdr3_aa: CASSRPGGTASYEQYF
v_call: TRBV19; cdr3_aa: CASRQASGAYEQYF
v_call: TRBV5-6; cdr3_aa: CASSPPNSGNTIYF
v_call: TRBV7-2; cdr3_aa: CASSLGAGSGNTIYF
v_call: TRBV28; cdr3_aa: CASSSRRGPGNQPQHF
v_call: TRBV7-8; cdr3_aa: CASSLAQQGTEAFF
v_call: TRBV6-4; cdr3_aa: CASSGSTGDYGYTF
v_call: TRBV28; cdr3_aa: CASSPHPGKDTQYF
v_call: TRBV10-3; cdr3_aa: CAISLTGGENEQYF
v_call: TRBV7-9; cdr3_aa: CASSPQGLRQYF
v_call: TRBV7-9; cdr3_aa: CASSARVTDTQYF
v_call: TRBV5-6; cdr3_aa: CASSTGTGAGNTEAFF
v_call: TRBV2; cdr3_aa: CATRQGRSNQPQHF
v_call: TRBV19; cdr3_aa: CASSINAGANEQYF
v_call: TRBV13; cdr3_aa: CASSLGDRVPSPVLPTNEKLFF
v_call: TRBV30; cdr3_aa: CAWSIQRGATDTQYF
v_call: TRBV6-5; cdr3_aa: CASSYSRGPYEQYF
v_call: TRBV6-6; cdr3_aa: CASSYSRGGADTQYF
v_call: TRBV7-9; cdr3_aa: CASSRQGEQYF
v_call: TRBV7-4; cdr3_aa: CASSSTSGRRNEQFF
v_call: TRBV2; cdr3_aa: CASGASGRFDTQYF
v_call: TRBV6-5; cdr3_aa: CASSFAGAGNQPQHF
v_call: TRBV7-8; cdr3_aa: CASSLAWGGAAGELFF
v_call: TRBV6-6; cdr3_aa: CASSYGAGTEAFF
v_call: TRBV5-1; cdr3_aa: CASSLDGGPGTQYF
v_call: TRBV18; cdr3_aa: CASSLAGNNEQFF
v_call: TRBV11-3; cdr3_aa: CASSPSGRVKTGELFF
v_call: TRBV5-4; cdr3_aa: CASSSRGQSTDTQYF
v_call: TRBV7-3; cdr3_aa: CASSLIGTSGRDEQYF
v_call: TRBV11-2; cdr3_aa: CASSSQFRGAFF
v_call: TRBV9; cdr3_aa: CASSVGGSGISDTQYF
v_call: TRBV30; cdr3_aa: CAWSVQGFAPLHF
v_call: TRBV19; cdr3_aa: CASRGTGVQWTDTQYF
v_call: TRBV5-5; cdr3_aa: CASSQQGAYEQYF
v_call: TRBV30; cdr3_aa: CAWDMTGGSNQPQHF
v_call: TRBV5-1; cdr3_aa: CASSPNLGVTASNYGYTF
v_call: TRBV7-2; cdr3_aa: CASSQRGSLNYGYTF
v_call: TRBV2; cdr3_aa: CASTGVFNEKLFF
v_call: TRBV4-2; cdr3_aa: CASSQDEGSGSVQYF
v_call: TRBV5-5; cdr3_aa: CASSSGGLAGQETQYF
v_call: TRBV6-5; cdr3_aa: CASSYSGVAGVYEQYF
v_call: TRBV6-1; cdr3_aa: CASSELLTGARELFF
v_call: TRBV5-1; cdr3_aa: CASSLGTGAMDGYTF
v_call: TRBV10-3; cdr3_aa: CAISGGTGSTGELFF
v_call: TRBV27; cdr3_aa: CASSLGGGRPGELFF
v_call: TRBV6-5; cdr3_aa: CASSYATGVGNTIYF
v_call: TRBV30; cdr3_aa: CAWSGGWTSGVGETQYF